This is a list of T cell receptor beta chains from one sample in a study of cytomegalovirus exposure and HLA in healthy donors. TCRdb's copy holds only in-frame clones and misses some; the assay was immunoSEQ multiplex PCR. Of about 190,000 clones listed, roughly 81% are singletons. The specimen sequenced was PBMCs. The origin of the receptors is a woman in her 30s in good health and CMV-seropositive. CDR3s include the opening cysteine and the closing phenylalanine or tryptophan. D genes are given only for firm matches. A row's size may be missing; if present it is once, few, many or a size class.

abundance: .; j_gene: TRBJ2-3; v_gene: TRBV10-3; d_gene: .; CDR3aa: CAISEPPTDTQYF; CDR3nt: TGTGCCATCAGTGAGCCTCCCACAGATACGCAGTATTTT
abundance: .; j_gene: TRBJ1-2; v_gene: TRBV6-6; d_gene: TRBD1; CDR3aa: CASSRDRESGYTF; CDR3nt: TGTGCCAGCAGCCGGGACAGGGAGTCTGGCTACACCTTC
abundance: .; j_gene: TRBJ2-1; v_gene: TRBV7-9; d_gene: .; CDR3aa: CASSALGGSSYNEQFF; CDR3nt: TGTGCCAGCAGCGCATTGGGTGGGAGCTCCTACAATGAGCAGTTCTTC
abundance: few; j_gene: TRBJ2-7; v_gene: TRBV7-9; d_gene: TRBD2; CDR3aa: CASSSATSGSKEQYF; CDR3nt: TGTGCCAGCAGCTCCGCTACGAGCGGGAGTAAAGAGCAGTACTTC
abundance: .; j_gene: TRBJ2-1; v_gene: TRBV7-3; d_gene: TRBD2; CDR3aa: CASSPIPLLAGASGEQFF; CDR3nt: TGTGCCAGCAGCCCTATCCCACTACTAGCGGGAGCCTCGGGTGAGCAGTTCTTC
abundance: .; j_gene: TRBJ1-3; v_gene: TRBV15; d_gene: .; CDR3aa: CATSRGFRSSGNTIYF; CDR3nt: TGTGCCACCAGCAGAGGTTTTAGAAGCTCTGGAAACACCATATATTTT
abundance: .; j_gene: TRBJ2-5; v_gene: TRBV5-6; d_gene: .; CDR3aa: CASTNRGQETQYF; CDR3nt: TGTGCCAGCACCAACAGAGGGCAAGAGACCCAGTACTTC
abundance: .; j_gene: TRBJ1-5; v_gene: TRBV7-8; d_gene: .; CDR3aa: CASGSSAYSNQPQHF; CDR3nt: TGTGCCAGCGGGAGCAGCGCTTATAGCAATCAGCCCCAGCATTTT
abundance: .; j_gene: TRBJ2-2; v_gene: TRBV5-1; d_gene: .; CDR3aa: CASSFRGTGELFF; CDR3nt: TGCGCCAGCAGCTTCCGGGGAACCGGGGAGCTGTTTTTT
abundance: .; j_gene: TRBJ1-1; v_gene: TRBV2; d_gene: .; CDR3aa: CASSRRQMNTEAFF; CDR3nt: TGTGCCAGCAGTAGGAGACAGATGAACACTGAAGCTTTCTTT
abundance: few; j_gene: TRBJ2-1; v_gene: TRBV4-3; d_gene: TRBD1; CDR3aa: CASSPRGTGDNHEQFF; CDR3nt: TGCGCCAGCAGCCCCCGGGGGACAGGGGATAACCATGAGCAGTTCTTC
abundance: .; j_gene: TRBJ2-7; v_gene: TRBV19; d_gene: .; CDR3aa: CASSSTSVGSYEQYF; CDR3nt: TGTGCCAGTAGTTCTACTAGTGTAGGATCCTACGAGCAGTACTTC
abundance: .; j_gene: TRBJ2-7; v_gene: TRBV11-1; d_gene: TRBD2; CDR3aa: CASSFPGGYEQYF; CDR3nt: TGTGCCAGCAGCTTTCCGGGGGGCTACGAGCAGTACTTC
abundance: once; j_gene: TRBJ1-4; v_gene: TRBV25-1; d_gene: .; CDR3aa: CASTRGEKLFF; CDR3nt: TGTGCCAGCACGCGGGGAGAAAAACTGTTTTTT
abundance: .; j_gene: TRBJ1-2; v_gene: TRBV6-1; d_gene: .; CDR3aa: CASSDNTRGYTF; CDR3nt: TGTGCCAGCAGTGACAATACGCGGGGCTACACCTTC
abundance: few; j_gene: TRBJ1-4; v_gene: TRBV6-1; d_gene: TRBD1; CDR3aa: CASILGTESEKLFF; CDR3nt: TGTGCCAGCATCCTCGGGACAGAGAGTGAAAAACTGTTTTTT
abundance: once; j_gene: TRBJ2-1; v_gene: TRBV7-9; d_gene: TRBD1; CDR3aa: CASRRLRDRGLNEQFF; CDR3nt: TGTGCCAGCAGGCGACTCCGGGACAGGGGTCTCAATGAGCAGTTCTTC
abundance: .; j_gene: TRBJ2-7; v_gene: TRBV18; d_gene: TRBD1; CDR3aa: CASSPQTGGRYEQYF; CDR3nt: TGTGCCAGCTCACCTCAGACAGGGGGGAGGTACGAGCAGTACTTC
abundance: .; j_gene: TRBJ2-7; v_gene: TRBV6-5; d_gene: TRBD2; CDR3aa: CASSPRGGAGEQYF; CDR3nt: TGTGCCAGCAGTCCGCGGGGGGGCGCGGGCGAGCAGTACTTC
abundance: .; j_gene: TRBJ1-2; v_gene: TRBV6-5; d_gene: .; CDR3aa: CASSYQGHYGYTF; CDR3nt: TGTGCCAGCAGTTACCAGGGGCACTATGGCTACACCTTC
abundance: .; j_gene: TRBJ2-1; v_gene: TRBV2; d_gene: .; CDR3aa: CASSDDSSGQFF; CDR3nt: TGTGCCAGCAGCGACGACAGTTCGGGGCAGTTCTTC
abundance: .; j_gene: TRBJ1-4; v_gene: TRBV5-6; d_gene: .; CDR3aa: CASSPTGGSEKLFF; CDR3nt: TGTGCCAGCAGCCCGACAGGAGGATCTGAAAAACTGTTTTTT
abundance: .; j_gene: TRBJ2-1; v_gene: TRBV7-6; d_gene: TRBD2; CDR3aa: CASSLAVPSGGHNEQFF; CDR3nt: TGTGCCAGCAGCTTAGCGGTACCTAGCGGGGGGCACAATGAGCAGTTCTTC
abundance: .; j_gene: TRBJ2-1; v_gene: TRBV10-3; d_gene: TRBD2; CDR3aa: CAISASGAYNEQFF; CDR3nt: TGTGCCATCAGTGCGAGCGGGGCCTACAATGAGCAGTTCTTC
abundance: few; j_gene: TRBJ2-2; v_gene: TRBV2; d_gene: TRBD1; CDR3aa: CASAGQGGGGELFF; CDR3nt: TGTGCCAGCGCGGGACAGGGGGGCGGCGGGGAGCTGTTTTTT
abundance: once; j_gene: TRBJ2-5; v_gene: TRBV5-3; d_gene: TRBD2; CDR3aa: CARRRRGGTGTQYF; CDR3nt: TGTGCCAGAAGGAGGCGGGGGGGGACGGGGACCCAGTACTTC
abundance: .; j_gene: TRBJ1-5; v_gene: TRBV18; d_gene: TRBD1; CDR3aa: CASSPLGTGVQPQHF; CDR3nt: TGTGCCAGCTCACCATTGGGGACAGGGGTTCAGCCCCAGCATTTT
abundance: .; j_gene: TRBJ2-7; v_gene: TRBV7-2; d_gene: TRBD2; CDR3aa: CASSAYEAGVQYF; CDR3nt: TGTGCCAGCAGCGCGTATGAAGCGGGAGTTCAGTACTTC
abundance: many; j_gene: TRBJ2-3; v_gene: TRBV6-4; d_gene: TRBD2; CDR3aa: CASSDSVGGTDTQYF; CDR3nt: TGTGCCAGCAGTGACTCAGTGGGAGGGACAGATACGCAGTATTTT
abundance: few; j_gene: TRBJ2-3; v_gene: TRBV6-5; d_gene: TRBD2; CDR3aa: CATTRAGVTTDTQYF; CDR3nt: TGTGCCACGACGAGGGCGGGAGTTACCACAGATACGCAGTATTTT
abundance: once; j_gene: TRBJ2-1; v_gene: TRBV2; d_gene: .; CDR3aa: CASTGGTLGGEQFF; CDR3nt: TGTGCCAGCACCGGAGGGACCTTGGGAGGTGAGCAGTTCTTC
abundance: .; j_gene: TRBJ2-2; v_gene: TRBV7-2; d_gene: TRBD2; CDR3aa: CASSLRLAVNTGELFF; CDR3nt: TGTGCCAGCAGCTTAAGGCTAGCGGTAAACACCGGGGAGCTGTTTTTT
abundance: .; j_gene: TRBJ2-3; v_gene: TRBV5-1; d_gene: .; CDR3aa: CASSLAGAIDTQYF; CDR3nt: TGCGCCAGCAGCTTGGCGGGAGCTATAGATACGCAGTATTTT
abundance: .; j_gene: TRBJ1-6; v_gene: TRBV4-3; d_gene: .; CDR3aa: CASSQGLRGAGAALHF; CDR3nt: TGCGCCAGCAGCCAAGGTCTCCGGGGGGCAGGAGCGGCCCTCCACTTT
abundance: .; j_gene: TRBJ2-4; v_gene: TRBV19; d_gene: TRBD1; CDR3aa: CASNAPGTVKNIQYF; CDR3nt: TGTGCCAGTAATGCGCCCGGGACAGTTAAAAACATTCAGTACTTC
abundance: .; j_gene: TRBJ2-1; v_gene: TRBV11-3; d_gene: TRBD1; CDR3aa: CASSLGTGTYNEQFF; CDR3nt: TGTGCCAGCAGCTTAGGGACAGGGACCTACAATGAGCAGTTCTTC
abundance: once; j_gene: TRBJ2-1; v_gene: TRBV18; d_gene: .; CDR3aa: CASSPPSGGAYNEQFF; CDR3nt: TGTGCCAGCTCACCACCTTCGGGGGGCGCCTACAATGAGCAGTTCTTC
abundance: .; j_gene: TRBJ2-1; v_gene: TRBV5-6; d_gene: .; CDR3aa: CASSSTIGGRPNEQFF; CDR3nt: TGTGCCAGCAGCTCCACGATCGGAGGAAGGCCCAATGAGCAGTTCTTC
abundance: .; j_gene: TRBJ1-5; v_gene: TRBV10-3; d_gene: .; CDR3aa: CAISDPIDQGENNQPQHF; CDR3nt: TGTGCCATCAGTGACCCTATTGATCAGGGTGAAAACAATCAGCCCCAGCATTTT
abundance: .; j_gene: TRBJ1-2; v_gene: TRBV29-1; d_gene: TRBD1; CDR3aa: CSVVNRGEGYTF; CDR3nt: TGCAGCGTTGTTAACAGGGGTGAAGGCTACACCTTC
abundance: .; j_gene: TRBJ2-4; v_gene: TRBV18; d_gene: .; CDR3aa: CASSPPGGDIQYF; CDR3nt: TGTGCCAGCTCACCACCAGGGGGAGACATTCAGTACTTC
abundance: .; j_gene: TRBJ2-7; v_gene: TRBV6-5; d_gene: .; CDR3aa: CASKPSTHTTQQYF; CDR3nt: TGTGCCAGCAAACCCTCCACGCATACTACGCAGCAGTACTTC
abundance: .; j_gene: TRBJ2-1; v_gene: TRBV15; d_gene: .; CDR3aa: CATSLMGSGEQFF; CDR3nt: TGTGCCACCAGCCTCATGGGGAGTGGAGAGCAGTTCTTC
abundance: .; j_gene: TRBJ1-1; v_gene: TRBV19; d_gene: .; CDR3aa: CASSFNRFSTEASF; CDR3nt: TGTGCCAGTAGTTTTAACAGGTTTTCCACTGAAGCTTCCTTT
abundance: .; j_gene: TRBJ1-2; v_gene: TRBV6-1; d_gene: TRBD1; CDR3aa: CASSRGQLNYGYTF; CDR3nt: TGTGCCAGCAGTCGGGGACAGCTTAACTATGGCTACACCTTC
abundance: .; j_gene: TRBJ2-7; v_gene: TRBV5-8; d_gene: .; CDR3aa: CASSFQGTYEQYF; CDR3nt: TGTGCCAGCAGCTTTCAGGGGACCTACGAGCAGTACTTC
abundance: .; j_gene: TRBJ2-7; v_gene: TRBV18; d_gene: TRBD2; CDR3aa: CASTDSGGPSYEQYF; CDR3nt: TGTGCCAGCACCGATAGCGGGGGGCCATCCTACGAGCAGTACTTC
abundance: .; j_gene: TRBJ2-7; v_gene: TRBV7-2; d_gene: TRBD2; CDR3aa: CASSQSGGAREQYF; CDR3nt: TGTGCCAGCAGCCAAAGCGGGGGGGCGAGGGAGCAGTACTTC
abundance: .; j_gene: TRBJ2-1; v_gene: TRBV15; d_gene: .; CDR3aa: CATSRDRGYNEQFF; CDR3nt: TGTGCCACCAGCAGAGACAGGGGCTACAATGAGCAGTTCTTC
abundance: .; j_gene: TRBJ2-7; v_gene: TRBV30; d_gene: TRBD2; CDR3aa: CAWTLRGGYEQYF; CDR3nt: TGTGCCTGGACCCTGCGGGGGGGCTACGAGCAGTACTTC
abundance: .; j_gene: TRBJ1-1; v_gene: TRBV9; d_gene: .; CDR3aa: CASSVAGNTEAFF; CDR3nt: TGTGCCAGCAGCGTAGCGGGTAACACTGAAGCTTTCTTT
abundance: .; j_gene: TRBJ2-1; v_gene: TRBV7-2; d_gene: TRBD2; CDR3aa: CASTISISGGKQFF; CDR3nt: TGTGCCAGCACCATAAGTATCAGCGGGGGGAAGCAGTTCTTC
abundance: .; j_gene: TRBJ2-3; v_gene: TRBV6-6; d_gene: TRBD1; CDR3aa: CASSPRDRVEYTQYF; CDR3nt: TGTGCCAGCAGTCCTCGGGACAGGGTGGAATATACGCAGTATTTT
abundance: .; j_gene: TRBJ2-5; v_gene: TRBV5-4; d_gene: .; CDR3aa: CASSSEGQGETQYF; CDR3nt: TGTGCCAGCAGCTCGGAAGGACAAGGGGAGACCCAGTACTTC
abundance: .; j_gene: TRBJ2-7; v_gene: TRBV4-3; d_gene: TRBD1; CDR3aa: CASSPGGVNEQYF; CDR3nt: TGCGCCAGCAGTCCAGGGGGTGTCAACGAGCAGTACTTC
abundance: .; j_gene: TRBJ2-3; v_gene: TRBV2; d_gene: .; CDR3aa: CASSIGAGLSTDTQYF; CDR3nt: TGTGCCAGCAGTATTGGGGCGGGGCTTAGCACAGATACGCAGTATTTT
abundance: few; j_gene: TRBJ2-1; v_gene: TRBV7-3; d_gene: .; CDR3aa: CASSSGVGEQFF; CDR3nt: TGTGCCAGCAGCTCCGGGGTAGGGGAGCAGTTCTTC
abundance: .; j_gene: TRBJ2-7; v_gene: TRBV7-9; d_gene: TRBD2; CDR3aa: CASSLELALDEQYF; CDR3nt: TGTGCCAGCAGCTTAGAACTAGCGCTCGACGAGCAGTACTTC